A selection of T cell receptor beta chains follows, all from one sample in a study of OX40 agonist ivuxolimab in advanced cancers. Profiling relied on immunoSEQ multiplex PCR, and the TCRdb table lists in-frame clones only, not all of them. The profile shows around 15,000 clones, under 85% of them singletons. The sequenced sample was CD4+ or CD8+ T cells sorted from blood, obtained in a trial of the OX40 agonist ivuxolimab. These TCRs come from an adult with an advanced solid tumor such as melanoma, head and neck, liver or kidney cancer. Both conserved end residues are part of each CDR3. Each record gives: clone size, J gene, V gene, D gene, CDR3 protein, CDR3 DNA. The D gene is left open where the match is weak. Clone size, where shown, is once, few, many, or a class for clones that have expanded.

>.|TRBJ2-7|TRBV13|TRBD1
CASSLGTGGGYEQYF
TGTGCCAGCAGCTTAGGGACAGGGGGCGGGTACGAGCAGTACTTC
>.|TRBJ1-1|TRBV7-9|TRBD1
CASSSRGPGTEAFF
TGTGCCAGCAGCTCCAGGGGGCCGGGCACTGAAGCTTTCTTT
>.|TRBJ1-2|TRBV11-3|.
CASSLQGSGGYTF
TGTGCCAGCAGCTTACAGGGCTCTGGTGGCTACACCTTC
>.|TRBJ2-2|TRBV7-2|TRBD2
CASLPGLADTGELFF
TGTGCCAGCCTCCCGGGACTAGCGGACACCGGGGAGCTGTTTTTT
>.|TRBJ1-2|TRBV4-2|.
CASSQGKDGYTF
TGTGCCAGCAGCCAAGGGAAGGATGGCTACACCTTC
>.|TRBJ2-7|TRBV5-4|.
CASSLGEWGSYEQYF
TGTGCCAGCAGCTTGGGTGAGTGGGGCTCCTACGAGCAGTACTTC
>.|TRBJ1-1|TRBV6-6|.
CASRAGGHAFF
TGTGCCAGCAGGGCGGGGGGGCATGCTTTCTTT
>.|TRBJ2-7|TRBV4-2|.
CASSQDPREQYF
TGTGCCAGCAGCCAAGATCCGAGGGAGCAGTACTTC
>.|TRBJ1-1|TRBV19|.
CASGPGGSTEAFF
TGTGCCAGTGGACCCGGGGGGAGCACTGAAGCTTTCTTT
>few|TRBJ1-4|TRBV9|.
CASSVEDNEKLFF
TGTGCCAGCAGCGTAGAGGATAATGAAAAACTGTTTTTT
>once|TRBJ2-1|TRBV7-9|.
CASSFIRRNEQFF
TGTGCCAGCAGCTTTATCCGGCGCAATGAGCAGTTCTTC
>.|TRBJ2-5|TRBV21-1|.
CASSIKRTGEEETQYF
TGTGCCAGCAGCATCAAGAGGACAGGGGAGGAAGAGACCCAGTACTTC